This entry concerns a single T cell receptor beta chain. This sample was taken from a study of blood T cells in healthy people across ages. V shed 0 bases and J shed 0 bases, with 9 bases lying between them. This CDR3 has 16 residues. Germline assignment: CDR1 LGHNA and CDR2 YNFKEQ. The authors ran a second PCR of roughly 6 to 12 cycles using a sample-barcoded 5' primer and a J-beta primer mix. Via MiXCR, TCRdb re-called the 5' RACE reads, giving one row per CDR3 protein. This sample yields about 1.4 million distinct CDR3 sequences, of which 59% are seen a single time; 6.5% to 8.5% belongs to the top ten.

The TCR comes from a man younger than 30 in good health. Source material: blood. V and J are TRBV4-2 and TRBJ2-1; D is tentatively TRBD1 or TRBD2 (5 bases each). CDR3 amino acids: CASSQERGSSYNEQFF. The CDR3 region has the DNA TGTGCCAGCAGCCAAGAGAGGGGAAGCTCCTACAATGAGCAGTTCTTC.